The subject of this entry is one TCR beta chain. The authors ran a second PCR of about 7 to 11 cycles using a sample-barcoded 5' primer and a J-beta primer mix. One entry per CDR3 protein, called by TCRdb with MiXCR from the 5' RACE reads. There are about 500,000 distinct CDR3 sequences in the sample; around 24% occur only once, and around 10% lies in the top ten. CDR3 length: 15 amino acids. The germline V gene encodes CDR1 MGHDK and CDR2 SYGVNS. These data belong to a study of blood T cells in healthy people across ages. The same sample was also used in a study of T cells of mothers and their children.

This receptor was identified in a boy younger than 18 in good health. Material for sequencing was blood. V gene TRBV25-1 combines with J gene TRBJ2-5; 10 nucleotides align to TRBD1. The tail of the sequence fits TRBJ2-7 better, so the J call may be wrong. The CDR3 coding sequence is TGTGCCAGCAGTGCTCCGGGACAGGGGAGCCCCGAGCAGTACTTC. Translation gives CASSAPGQGSPEQYF.